One and the same sample provided the 8 T cell receptor beta chains below, sequenced in a study of human T cells and chemical hapten exposure. TCRdb reprocessed the RACE reads with MiXCR, giving one entry per CDR3 protein. This table has fewer than 100,000 distinct CDR3 sequences, about 8.6% appearing once. Stated time point: healthy volunteer bleed at 6 weeks. Unseparated into fractions, whole blood served as the source from which total RNA was extracted. The sample consisted of whole blood. These receptors originate from a female donor in good health. Some clones in this sample may be carry-over from other donors' samples.

This clonotype has only a few counts. This chain links TRBV27 with TRBJ1-5; TRBD1 is a possible D gene (6 bases). Trimming left V 6 bases short and J 3 bases short, with 15 bases between. The CDR3 sequence is 15 residues long. CDR1 MNHEY and CDR2 SMNVEV come from the germline V gene (reference sequence). This chain's CDR3 is CASRPATGSNQPQHF. CDR3 in DNA: TGTGCCAGCAGACCAGCTACAGGGTCCAATCAGCCCCAGCATTTT.

This clonotype was detected many times. This sequence joins TRBV5-6 and TRBJ1-5; D uncertain. Germline assignment: CDR1 SGHDT and CDR2 YYEEEE. The V and J ends lost 2 bases and 4 bases respectively, with 13 bases between them. The CDR3 is made up of 15 amino acids. The CDR3 here is CASSFFRAANQPQHF. The DNA of the CDR3 is TGTGCCAGCAGCTTCTTTAGGGCAGCGAATCAGCCCCAGCATTTT.

Comment on this clonotype: At one end the junction does not follow the germline gene, possibly because of a read error. The V call is TRBV10-3, the J call TRBJ1-5, with 8 positions matching TRBD1. This CDR3 has 16 residues. CDR1 is ENHRY and CDR2 is SYGVKD in the germline V gene. CDR3 residues: CAISGTGQGRGQPRHF. The CDR3 coding sequence is TGTGCCATCAGTGGAACCGGACAGGGAAGGGGTCAGCCCCGGCATTTT.

J is TRBJ1-5 and V is TRBV4-2, with D hard to call. CDR1 is LGHNA, CDR2 YNFKEQ, per germline. Trimming left V 0 bases short and J 1 base short, with 10 bases between. The CDR3 loop spans 16 amino acids. CDR3 nucleotides: TGTGCCAGCAGCCAAGATTTGATGGGGAGCAATCAGCCCCAGCATTTT. This codes for CASSQDLMGSNQPQHF.

The rearrangement links TRBV5-6 to TRBJ1-1; no firm D call. CDR3 length: 18 amino acids. Germline V lookup: CDR1 SGHDT, CDR2 YYEEEE. Trimming took off 4 bases at V and 1 base at J, with 23 bases between the two ends. CDR3 DNA: TGTGCCAGCAGCCTGGAAGGGCGGGCGTTCGCATGGAACACTGAAGCTTTCTTT. This gives the protein CASSLEGRAFAWNTEAFF.

This clonotype has at least ten counts. The genes are TRBV7-2 and TRBJ2-1; 7 positions agree with TRBD1. From germline, CDR1 is SGHTA and CDR2 FQGNSA. CDR3 length: 13 amino acids. Germline trimming cut 1 base from V and 12 bases from J; bases unmatched to any gene: 6. CDR3 sequence reads: CASSLERGGGQFF. The CDR3 DNA reads TGTGCCAGCAGCTTAGAGCGAGGGGGCGGGCAGTTCTTC.

This clonotype was recorded a few times. CDR3 protein: CASRGQGASEKLFF. CDR3 DNA sequence: TGTGCCAGCAGGGGACAGGGGGCATCGGAAAAACTGTTTTTT. This chain connects TRBV6-1 to TRBJ1-4; TRBD1 matches 12 bases. The trim removed 6 bases at V and 8 bases at J, leaving 4 bases unmatched. Germline-derived CDR1 and CDR2 are MNHNS and SASEGT. There are 14 residues in the CDR3.

This clonotype has ten or more counts. The rearrangement links TRBV18 to TRBJ1-1; D remains ambiguous. This CDR3 is 14 amino acids long. V shed 1 base and J shed 0 bases, with 6 bases lying between them. Germline values: CDR1 KGHSH, CDR2 LQKENI. DNA of the CDR3: TGTGCCAGCTCACCACGGGCGGTGAACACTGAAGCTTTCTTT. Protein sequence: CASSPRAVNTEAFF.